This TCR beta chain was recorded in a study of T-cell reconstitution after alpha-beta-depleted transplantation in children. Researchers prepared the TCRbeta library using unique molecular identifiers, the study reports. One entry per CDR3 protein, called by TCRdb with MiXCR from the PCR reads. The table lists about 350,000 distinct CDR3 sequences, approximately 12% of them singletons, with 4.3% in the top ten. Trimming cost V 4 bases and J 10 bases, with 14 bases left between them. CDR3 length equals 14 residues. CDR1 is LGHNA and CDR2 is YSLEER in the germline V gene. The source material was PBMCs, sampled from the stem cell graft. The clonotype was recovered from a human donor who donated a stem cell graft to a child with Fanconi anemia. The rearrangement uses TRBV4-3 and TRBJ1-6; weak D call: TRBD1 (6 bases). The CDR3 loop is CASSLQGSESPLHF. The CDR3 DNA follows: TGCGCCAGCAGCCTACAGGGAAGTGAATCACCCCTCCACTTT.